This entry lists 26 T cell receptor beta chains sequenced from one sample in a study of blood T cells in healthy people across ages. The use of a sample-barcoded 5' primer and a J-beta primer mix characterized a second PCR of roughly 6 to 11 cycles. In TCRdb, the 5' RACE reads were re-called with MiXCR into one record per CDR3 protein. The sample has over 1.5 million distinct CDR3 sequences; roughly 52% are singletons. Sequenced: blood. The receptor source for this set is a woman in her 40s in good health.

This clonotype was observed a handful of times. J is TRBJ2-5 and V is TRBV18, with 8 bases fitting TRBD1. From germline, CDR1 is KGHSH and CDR2 LQKENI. CDR3 length equals 13 residues. Unmatched junction bases numbered 8, after V lost 3 bases and J lost 11 bases. The CDR3 bases are TGTGCCAGCTCACCGGGACAGGTGAATGAGCAGTACTTC. Translation: CASSPGQVNEQYF.

This clonotype has a handful of counts. For the CDR3, the DNA is TGTGCCACCGCCGACGGGAGCTCCTACGAGCAGTACTTC. Its protein product is CATADGSSYEQYF. The V gene is TRBV18, the J gene TRBJ2-7; D is perhaps TRBD2 (6 bases). The CDR3 is 13 amino acids. Looked up from germline, CDR1 is KGHSH and CDR2 is LQKENI. V was pared by 10 bases and J by 0 bases, with 13 bases between. The entire variable domain, with the rest obtained from reference TRBV18 and TRBJ2-7, is as follows: NAGVMQNPRHLVRRRGQEARLRCSPMKGHSHVYWYRQLPEEGLKFMVYLQKENIIDESGMPKERFSAEFPKEGPSILRIQQVVRGDSAAYFCATADGSSYEQYFGPGTRLTVT.

V usage is TRBV20-1 and J usage is TRBJ2-3; D might be TRBD1 (6 bases). The CDR3 has 11 residues. V gave up 5 bases and J gave up 9 bases, with 12 bases separating them. CDR1 and CDR2 (germline): DFQATT, SNEGSKA (reference sequence). The CDR3 region is CSAQHGQTQYF. CDR3 DNA: TGCAGTGCTCAACACGGACAGACGCAGTATTTT.

Only a few counts were recorded for this clonotype. The CDR3 DNA follows: TGTGCCAGCAGCTTTGGCGGGGAGCGCCGGGAGCAGTACTTC. It codes for CASSFGGERREQYF. This chain joins TRBV7-6 and TRBJ2-7, with D possibly TRBD2 on 6 matching bases. The germline CDR1 and CDR2 sequences are SGHVS and FNYEAQ. This CDR3 has 14 amino acids. The germline V and J ends were trimmed by 3 bases and 7 bases, with 16 bases remaining between them.

The table lists this clonotype with a few counts. V usage is TRBV15 and J usage is TRBJ1-4, with TRBD1 matching over 8 bases. CDR3 length: 15 amino acids. Trimming removed 3 bases from V and 3 bases from J; junction bases left unmatched: 3. Germline values: CDR1 LNHNV, CDR2 YYDKDF (reference sequence). The CDR3 sequence is CATSRDRASNEKLFF. The CDR3 DNA is TGTGCCACCAGCAGGGACAGGGCATCTAATGAAAAACTGTTTTTT.

The V gene is TRBV27, the J gene TRBJ2-2, with TRBD2 matching over 9 bases. Germline assignment: CDR1 MNHEY and CDR2 SMNVEV (reference sequence). This CDR3 is built from 19 residues. V lost 5 bases, J lost 3 bases, and 16 bases stayed unmatched. The CDR3 DNA sequence: TGTGCCAGCAGTCCCCCTTTTCGGCGGGGGGGGAGGTACACCGGGGAGCTGTTTTTT. It yields the protein CASSPPFRRGGRYTGELFF.

The chain has TRBV5-1 and TRBJ2-5; D possibly matches TRBD1 or TRBD2 (5 bases each). The end of the DNA fits TRBJ2-7 better, so the J call may be wrong. Looked up from germline, CDR1 is SGHRS and CDR2 is YFSETQ. The CDR3 runs to 15 residues. CDR3: CASSRESTVYHEQYF. CDR3 sequence (DNA): TGCGCCAGCAGCCGGGAATCGACAGTATACCACGAGCAGTACTTC.

This chain joins TRBV20-1 and TRBJ2-5; 8 bases align to TRBD1. Trimming removed 3 bases from V and 4 bases from J; junction bases left unmatched: 7. The V gene's germline CDR1 is DFQATT and CDR2 SNEGSKA (reference sequence). This CDR3 is 14 amino acids long. CDR3 nucleotides: TGCAGTGCTAGGGGACAGGTTTGGCGAGAGACCCAGTACTTC. Residues: CSARGQVWRETQYF.

This clonotype has only a few counts. The chain carries TRBV28 and TRBJ2-7; unclear D gene. The CDR3 has 13 amino acids. V lost 3 bases to trimming and J lost 4 bases, with 10 bases between them. Germline CDR1 is MDHEN and CDR2 is SYDVKM. DNA for the CDR3: TGTGCCAGCAGTTTTGTGGCGCGGTACGAGCAGTACTTC. It encodes CASSFVARYEQYF.

This clonotype was counted a few times. The chain is built from TRBV6-5 and TRBJ2-7; maybe TRBD1 (6 bases). Trimming cost V 8 bases and J 7 bases, with 18 bases left between them. The germline CDR1 and CDR2 sequences are MNHEY and SVGAGI. CDR3 length equals 13 residues. The CDR3 region is CASRVQGSGEQYF. The CDR3 DNA reads TGTGCCAGCCGTGTACAGGGATCGGGTGAGCAGTACTTC.

The chain employs TRBV4-2 and TRBJ1-4, with a possible D match to TRBD1 (6 bases). The V end lost 3 bases, the J end lost 5 bases, and 10 bases lay between the germline ends. This CDR3 spans 14 amino acids. Per germline, CDR1 LGHNA and CDR2 YNFKEQ. The CDR3: CASSQDRRNEKLFF. CDR3 nucleotide sequence: TGTGCCAGCAGCCAGGACAGACGGAATGAAAAACTGTTTTTT.

This clonotype was observed once. This chain joins TRBV15 and TRBJ1-5, with 9 bases lining up with TRBD1. CDR1 is LNHNV, CDR2 YYDKDF, per germline (reference sequence). The CDR3 is 13 amino acids. The V segment lost 3 bases and the J segment 13 bases; nucleotides outside the gene matches: 7. CDR3 nucleotides: TGTGCCACCAGCAGGACCACAGGGGGCGATCAGCATTTT. It encodes CATSRTTGGDQHF. The full variable domain, completed using reference TRBV15 and TRBJ1-5, is DAMVIQNPRYQVTQFGKPVTLSCSQTLNHNVMYWYQQKSSQAPKLLFHYYDKDFNNEADTPDNFQSRRPNTSFCFLDIRSPGLGDTAMYLCATSRTTGGDQHFGDGTRLSIL.

The chain is built from TRBV20-1 and TRBJ1-6; D perhaps matches TRBD1 (5 bases). Germline V gene lookup returns CDR1 DFQATT and CDR2 SNEGSKA (reference sequence). CDR3 length equals 16 residues. Trimming left V 7 bases short and J 7 bases short, with 23 bases between. This CDR3 reads CSVRTSGGYGNSPLHF. CDR3 DNA: TGCAGTGTCAGAACATCGGGGGGTTACGGAAATTCACCCCTCCACTTT.

The sample holds many counts of this clonotype. This chain uses TRBV7-9 with TRBJ2-7, with D unresolved. Trimming took 2 bases from V and 6 from J, leaving 5 bases between them. The CDR3 extends over 11 amino acids. Germline CDR1 is SEHNR and CDR2 is FQNEAQ (reference sequence). The DNA of the CDR3 is TGTGCCAGCAGCTTAATCAGCGAGCAGTACTTC. It specifies CASSLISEQYF.

The V and J genes are TRBV6-5 and TRBJ2-3, with 9 bases identical to TRBD2. The junction had 3 bases not matched to a gene; V was cut back by 2 bases and J by 0 bases. Looked up from germline, CDR1 is MNHEY and CDR2 is SVGAGI. The CDR3 loop spans 16 amino acids. The CDR3 DNA sequence: TGTGCCAGCAGTTACCAGCGGGGGGCCAGCACAGATACGCAGTATTTT. Translated, it gives CASSYQRGASTDTQYF.

V gene TRBV9 combines with J gene TRBJ2-5; possible D gene TRBD2, 7 bases. The DNA end is more similar to TRBJ2-7, so the J call may be wrong. Germline V gene sequence: CDR1 SGDLS, CDR2 YYNGEE. The CDR3 is 17 amino acids. The CDR3 reads CASSVDPGEGGVDEQYF. The DNA for the CDR3 is TGTGCCAGCAGCGTAGACCCAGGGGAGGGGGGTGTGGACGAGCAGTACTTC.

The chain has TRBV6-6 and TRBJ2-5; 9 positions match TRBD1. Germline CDR1 is MNHNY and CDR2 is SVGAGI (reference sequence). This CDR3 has 14 amino acids. Trimming cost V 6 bases and J 5 bases; bases outside gene matches: 7. Here the CDR3 DNA reads TGTGCCAGCAGCGTACAGGGGGCGTATGAGACCCAGTACTTC. This codes for CASSVQGAYETQYF.

This chain joins TRBV20-1 and TRBJ2-3; D assignment may be TRBD1 or TRBD2 (7 bases each). Germline CDR1 is DFQATT and CDR2 is SNEGSKA (reference sequence). The CDR3 covers 15 residues. V dropped 0 bases and J dropped 7 bases, with 17 bases sitting between them. In DNA form, the CDR3 reads TGCAGTGCTAGAGATCAGGGGGAGGGTAGGCATACGCAGTATTTT. Its protein product is CSARDQGEGRHTQYF.

V usage is TRBV6-1 and J usage is TRBJ2-5, with a weak D call TRBD2 (7 bases). From germline, CDR1 is MNHNS and CDR2 SASEGT. The CDR3 is 15 residues long. Trimming removed 6 bases at V and 11 bases at J, with 25 bases between. The CDR3 loop reads CASRYGRGRGNEQYF. CDR3 sequence (DNA): TGTGCCAGCAGGTATGGGCGGGGGCGCGGGAATGAGCAGTACTTC.

The rearrangement links TRBV29-1 to TRBJ2-3; TRBD1 might be the D (5 bases). The CDR3 is 12 amino acids. The V gene's germline CDR1 is SQVTM and CDR2 ANQGSEA. V was trimmed by 6 bases and J by 6 bases, leaving 13 bases between them. CDR3 protein: CSVDSLGDTQYF. The CDR3 nucleotides read TGCAGCGTAGACAGTTTGGGGGATACGCAGTATTTT.

This chain joins TRBV11-2 and TRBJ2-6; D is possibly TRBD2 (6 bases). Germline CDR1 reads SGHAT; CDR2 reads FQNNGV. This CDR3 is 16 amino acids long. The V and J ends lost 4 bases and 1 base respectively, with 11 bases between them. The CDR3 sequence: CASSSRRESGANVLTF. The CDR3 nucleotides read TGTGCCAGCAGCTCCCGGAGGGAGTCTGGGGCCAACGTCCTGACTTTC.

This clonotype was seen more than once but under ten times. The rearrangement joins TRBV14 to TRBJ2-1; D is undetermined. The CDR3 has 14 residues. The V and J ends lost 0 bases and 4 bases respectively, with 7 bases between them. Germline V CDR1 and CDR2: SGHDN, FVKESK. In DNA form, the CDR3 reads TGTGCCAGCAGCCAAGATCCCCCTTACAATGAGCAGTTCTTC. This translates into CASSQDPPYNEQFF.

V is TRBV27 and J is TRBJ2-1; the D gene could be TRBD1 or TRBD2 (6 bases each). The J call may be mistaken, given a closer DNA end match to TRBJ2-7. This CDR3 is 17 amino acids long. CDR1 MNHEY and CDR2 SMNVEV come from the germline V gene (reference sequence). CDR3 in DNA: TGTGCCAGCAGGTTAACGGGGGCTCAGGTTTTAGGGTACGAGCAGTACTTC. Encoded protein: CASRLTGAQVLGYEQYF.

V usage is TRBV25-1 and J usage is TRBJ2-1, with a possible D match to TRBD2 (5 bases). CDR3 length: 16 residues. Trimming removed 7 bases at V and 5 bases at J, with 21 bases between. CDR1 is MGHDK and CDR2 is SYGVNS in the germline V gene. The CDR3 spells CASIERVWTGDNEQFF. In nucleotides, the CDR3 is TGTGCCAGCATCGAACGGGTTTGGACTGGAGACAATGAGCAGTTCTTC.

There are a few counts of this clonotype. This sequence joins TRBV10-2 and TRBJ2-3; D unresolved. CDR1 is WSHSY and CDR2 is SAAADI in the germline V gene. The CDR3 sequence is 12 residues long. Trimming cost V 2 bases and J 11 bases, with 11 bases left between them. The CDR3 sequence is CASSENPAWQYF. The DNA of the CDR3 is TGCGCCAGCAGTGAGAACCCAGCCTGGCAGTATTTT.

The chain recombines TRBV2 with TRBJ2-2; 9 nucleotides match TRBD1. The DNA end is a closer match to TRBJ1-1, so the J assignment may be wrong. The CDR3 loop spans 14 amino acids. The germline V gene has CDR1 SNHLY and CDR2 FYNNEI. This CDR3 reads CASSGGQGGRRAFF. CDR3 coding DNA: TGTGCCAGCAGTGGGGGACAGGGAGGGAGGAGAGCTTTCTTT.